These 16 T cell receptor beta chains share one sample of origin, sequenced in a study of T cell repertoires in cytomegalovirus infection. Using its own MiXCR run on the reads, TCRdb lists one record per CDR3 protein. The sample lists tens of thousands of distinct CDR3 sequences; about 4.2% were seen once. The sequenced material came from PBMCs. All receptors come from a human donor in good health (CMV status not recorded). Some clones in this sample may be carry-over from other donors' samples.

At least ten counts were recorded for this clonotype. The J gene is TRBJ2-7, the V gene TRBV7-4; possibly TRBD2 for D (6 bases). CDR1 SGHVT and CDR2 SQSDAQ come from the germline V gene. V lost 11 bases and J 0 bases, leaving 14 bases between the germline ends. The CDR3 is 13 residues long. CDR3 sequence (DNA): TGTGCCGCTACACGGGAGTCCTCCTACGAGCAGTACTTC. This translates into CAATRESSYEQYF. The variable domain in full, with the rest retrieved from reference TRBV7-4 and TRBJ2-7, is GAGVSQSPRYKVAKRGRDVALRCDSISGHVTLYWYRQTLGQGSEVLTYSQSDAQRDKSGRPSGRFSAERPERSVSTLKIQRTEQGDSAVYLCAATRESSYEQYFGPGTRLTVT.

This clonotype was seen repeatedly, ten times or more. The rearrangement joins TRBV19 to TRBJ1-1, with a tentative D call TRBD1 (6 bases). V dropped 7 bases and J dropped 8 bases, with 17 bases sitting between them. CDR3 length equals 13 residues. Germline V CDR1 and CDR2: LNHDA, SQIVND (reference sequence). CDR3 DNA: TGTGCCAGTATGCTACAGGGCCTCTCGGAAGCTTTCTTT. Protein: CASMLQGLSEAFF.

The CDR3 DNA follows: TGTGCCACCTCATCGGGACTAGCGGGGGGATCAACGCAGTATTTT. Translated, it gives CATSSGLAGGSTQYF. This chain uses TRBV6-5 with TRBJ2-3, with 15 nucleotides matching TRBD2. The CDR3 runs to 15 residues. V was clipped by 10 bases and J by 9 bases; unmatched bases: 11. The germline CDR1 and CDR2 sequences are MNHEY and SVGAGI.

The genes are TRBV7-8 and TRBJ2-5; perhaps TRBD2 as D (6 bases). The V end was cut by 4 bases, the J end by 3 bases, with 15 bases between. The CDR3 spans 15 residues. Germline CDR1 SGHVS, CDR2 FQNEAQ. This CDR3 reads CASSYRGIKEETQYF. The CDR3 nucleotides read TGTGCCAGCAGCTACCGGGGGATCAAGGAAGAGACCCAGTACTTC.

This clonotype was picked up many times. CDR3 region: CSARGGTGETQYF. CDR3 DNA: TGCAGTGCTAGAGGCGGGACAGGAGAGACCCAGTACTTC. V is TRBV20-1 and J is TRBJ2-5, with 8 nucleotides matching TRBD1. This CDR3 is 13 amino acids long. J was trimmed by 4 bases and V by 1 base; bases with no gene match: 2. CDR1 DFQATT and CDR2 SNEGSKA come from the germline V gene (reference sequence).

This clonotype was found many times. The chain uses TRBV7-2 and TRBJ2-3; 7 bases are a match to TRBD2. This CDR3 spans 17 amino acids. Unmatched junction bases numbered 9, after V lost 1 base and J lost 2 bases. Germline lookup yields CDR1 SGHTA and CDR2 FQGNSA. CDR3 nucleotide sequence: TGTGCCAGCAGCTTAGTCGCGTCGGGAGGACCCACAGATACGCAGTATTTT. It encodes CASSLVASGGPTDTQYF. Full variable domain (missing parts from reference TRBV7-2 and TRBJ2-3): GAGVSQSPSNKVTEKGKDVELRCDPISGHTALYWYRQSLGQGLEFLIYFQGNSAPDKSGLPSDRFSAERTGGSVSTLTIQRTQQEDSAVYLCASSLVASGGPTDTQYFGPGTRLTVL.

This clonotype has at least ten counts. The chain recombines TRBV7-2 with TRBJ2-5; D remains unclear. Trimming shortened V by 5 bases and J by 3 bases, and 10 bases separated the two germline ends. CDR1 and CDR2 (germline): SGHTA, FQGNSA. This CDR3 has 13 residues. The CDR3 DNA sequence: TGTGCCAGCAGCCGGAGCCTGAAAGAGACCCAGTACTTC. It yields the protein CASSRSLKETQYF.

The table lists this clonotype with many counts. V and J are TRBV5-6 and TRBJ2-7, with D tentatively TRBD2 (5 bases). Germline V gene data show CDR1 as SGHDT and CDR2 as YYEEEE. The CDR3 runs to 13 residues. The ends were cut back, 6 bases at V and 4 bases at J, with 14 bases in the middle. CDR3 protein: CASIPRGWYEQYF. The CDR3 DNA reads TGTGCCAGCATCCCCCGGGGTTGGTACGAGCAGTACTTC.

This clonotype was recorded at least ten times. V gene TRBV7-9 combines with J gene TRBJ2-5; 7 bases map to TRBD1. Germline V gives CDR1 SEHNR, CDR2 FQNEAQ (reference sequence). This CDR3 spans 17 amino acids. The V gene end was trimmed by 5 bases and the J gene end by 4 bases; junction bases not matched to a gene: 16. The CDR3 here is CASSEGQIPLNAETQYF. The CDR3 DNA sequence: TGTGCCAGCAGCGAGGGACAGATCCCCTTGAATGCAGAGACCCAGTACTTC.

This clonotype occurred many times. This chain connects TRBV4-3 to TRBJ1-4; D is unclear. In germline, CDR1 is LGHNA, CDR2 YSLEER. This CDR3 has 15 amino acids. V was trimmed by 6 bases and J by 5 bases, leaving 16 bases between them. DNA for the CDR3: TGCGCCAGCAGGGCCGCCGGGTTTCCAAATGAAAAACTGTTTTTT. This encodes CASRAAGFPNEKLFF.

There are many counts of this clonotype. The chain employs TRBV7-2 and TRBJ1-1, with 7 bases lining up with TRBD1. Germline assignment: CDR1 SGHTA and CDR2 FQGNSA. The CDR3 runs to 13 residues. The junction had 14 bases not matched to a gene; V was cut back by 5 bases and J by 14 bases. This CDR3 is CASSPRQGLRWFF. The DNA of the CDR3 is TGTGCCAGCAGCCCTCGACAGGGTTTAAGGTGGTTCTTT.

In its sample, this clonotype was seen many times. This chain uses TRBV20-1 with TRBJ1-1; 8 nucleotides agree with TRBD1. CDR3 length: 16 amino acids. V was clipped by 3 bases and J by 4 bases; unmatched bases: 13. CDR1 is DFQATT and CDR2 is SNEGSKA in the germline V gene (reference sequence). As DNA, the CDR3 is TGCAGTGCTAGGGATCGACGACAGGGGCGAGGCACTGAAGCTTTCTTT. Its protein is CSARDRRQGRGTEAFF.

This clonotype was counted only a few times. The rearrangement links TRBV5-6 to TRBJ2-2, with D uncertain. V was cut by 1 base and J by 2 bases, with 9 bases left in between. The CDR3 contains 15 residues. In germline, CDR1 is SGHDT, CDR2 YYEEEE. In DNA, the CDR3 is TGTGCCAGCAGCTTGATACGTTCAAACACCGGGGAGCTGTTTTTT. Translation gives CASSLIRSNTGELFF.

In this sample, this clonotype turned up many times. The chain uses TRBV29-1 and TRBJ1-1; the match to TRBD1 covers 10 bases. CDR3 size: 16 residues. The germline gives CDR1 SQVTM, CDR2 ANQGSEA. Unmatched junction bases numbered 5, after V lost 1 base and J lost 0 bases. The CDR3 DNA sequence: TGCAGCGTTGAAGGGACAGGGGGGTGGATGAACACTGAAGCTTTCTTT. Amino acids: CSVEGTGGWMNTEAFF. The full variable domain, with the rest looked up from reference TRBV29-1 and TRBJ1-1, is SAVISQKPSRDICQRGTSLTIQCQVDSQVTMMFWYRQQPGQSLTLIATANQGSEATYESGFVIDKFPISRPNLTFSTLTVSNMSPEDSSIYLCSVEGTGGWMNTEAFFGQGTRLTVV.

This clonotype occurred many times. The chain links TRBV20-1 to TRBJ1-4, with D possibly matching TRBD1 (5 bases). The CDR3 is 12 amino acids. The germline V gene has CDR1 DFQATT and CDR2 SNEGSKA (reference sequence). Deletions cut 5 bases from V and 8 bases from J, with 12 bases between. In DNA form, the CDR3 reads TGCAGTGCTCAGGGATGGGAAGAAAAACTGTTTTTT. This sequence encodes CSAQGWEEKLFF.

This clonotype occurred many times. J is TRBJ2-1 and V is TRBV7-2; D call uncertain. The germline CDR1 and CDR2 sequences are SGHTA and FQGNSA. The germline V and J ends were trimmed by 6 bases and 9 bases, with 18 bases remaining between them. The length of the CDR3 is 14 residues. The CDR3 DNA follows: TGTGCCAGCAGGCCTCGGTCTACTCGGTTTGAGCAGTTCTTC. It translates to CASRPRSTRFEQFF.